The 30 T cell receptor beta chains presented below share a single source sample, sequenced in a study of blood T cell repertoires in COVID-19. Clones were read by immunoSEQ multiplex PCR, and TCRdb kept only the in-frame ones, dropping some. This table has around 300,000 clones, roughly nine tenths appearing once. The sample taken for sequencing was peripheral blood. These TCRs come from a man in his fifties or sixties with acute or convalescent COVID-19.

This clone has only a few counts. CDR3 amino acids: CASSPEGSGQPQHF. CDR3 nucleotides: TGTGCCAGCAGTCCAGAGGGTAGTGGGCAGCCCCAGCATTTT. The chain has TRBV2 and TRBJ1-5; unclear D gene. Germline CDR1 is SNHLY and CDR2 is FYNNEI. The CDR3 totals 14 residues. V lost 5 bases and J 7 bases, leaving 15 bases between the germline ends. The full variable domain, in which reference TRBV2 and TRBJ1-5 provide the parts outside the CDR3, is EPEVTQTPSHQVTQMGQEVILRCVPISNHLYFYWYRQILGQKVEFLVSFYNNEISEKSEIFDDQFSVERPDGSNFTLKIRSTKLEDSAMYFCASSPEGSGQPQHFGDGTRLSIL.

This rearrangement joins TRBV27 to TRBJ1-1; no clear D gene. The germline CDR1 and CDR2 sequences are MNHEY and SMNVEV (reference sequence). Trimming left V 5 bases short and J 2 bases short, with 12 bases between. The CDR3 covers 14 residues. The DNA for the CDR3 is TGTGCCAGCAGTCTCAGGTTGGGTAACACTGAAGCTTTCTTT. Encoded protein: CASSLRLGNTEAFF.

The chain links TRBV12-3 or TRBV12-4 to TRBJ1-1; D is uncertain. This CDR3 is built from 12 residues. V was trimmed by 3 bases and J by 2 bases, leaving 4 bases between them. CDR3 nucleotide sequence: TGTGCCAGCAGTTTGAGTAACACTGAAGCTTTCTTT. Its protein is CASSLSNTEAFF.

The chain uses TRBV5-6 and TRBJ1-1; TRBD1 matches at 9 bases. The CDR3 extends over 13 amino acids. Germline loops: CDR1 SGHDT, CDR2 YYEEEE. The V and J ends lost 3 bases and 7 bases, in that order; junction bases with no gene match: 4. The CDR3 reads CASSSGTGFEAFF. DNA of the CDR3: TGTGCCAGCAGCTCCGGGACAGGGTTTGAAGCTTTCTTT.

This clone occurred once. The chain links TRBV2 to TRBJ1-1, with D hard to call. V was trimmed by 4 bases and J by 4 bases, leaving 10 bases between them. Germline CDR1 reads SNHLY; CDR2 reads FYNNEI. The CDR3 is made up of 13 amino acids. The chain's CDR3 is CASSVADGTEAFF. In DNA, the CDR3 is TGTGCCAGCAGTGTCGCGGATGGCACTGAAGCTTTCTTT.

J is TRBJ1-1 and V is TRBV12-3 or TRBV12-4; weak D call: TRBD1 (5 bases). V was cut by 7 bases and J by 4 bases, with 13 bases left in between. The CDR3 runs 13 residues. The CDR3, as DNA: TGTGCCAGCATCGTCGGGGGATCCACTGAAGCTTTCTTT. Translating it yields CASIVGGSTEAFF.

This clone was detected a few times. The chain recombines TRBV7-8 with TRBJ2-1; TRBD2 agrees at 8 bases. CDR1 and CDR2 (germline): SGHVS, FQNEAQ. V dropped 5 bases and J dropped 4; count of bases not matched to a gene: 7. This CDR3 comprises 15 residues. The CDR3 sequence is CASSLKRGPYNEQFF. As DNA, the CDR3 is TGTGCCAGCAGCCTCAAGCGGGGGCCTTACAATGAGCAGTTCTTC. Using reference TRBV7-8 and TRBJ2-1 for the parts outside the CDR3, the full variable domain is GAGVSQSPRYKVAKRGQDVALRCDPISGHVSLFWYQQALGQGPEFLTYFQNEAQLDKSGLPSDRFFAERPEGSVSTLKIQRTQQEDSAVYLCASSLKRGPYNEQFFGPGTRLTVL.

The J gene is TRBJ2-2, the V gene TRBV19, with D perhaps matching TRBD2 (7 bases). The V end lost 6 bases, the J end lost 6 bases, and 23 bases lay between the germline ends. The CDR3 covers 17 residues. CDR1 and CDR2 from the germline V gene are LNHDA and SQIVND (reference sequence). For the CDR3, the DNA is TGTGCCAGTAGCCCGACCTGGGGGGGGCTAAGGGCCGGGGAGCTGTTTTTT. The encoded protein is CASSPTWGGLRAGELFF.

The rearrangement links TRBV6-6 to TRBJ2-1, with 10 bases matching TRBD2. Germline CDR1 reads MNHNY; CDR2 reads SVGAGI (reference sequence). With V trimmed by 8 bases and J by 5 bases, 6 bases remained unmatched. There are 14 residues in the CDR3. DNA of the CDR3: TGTGCCAGCCAAGCGGGGGGGCCTCACAATGAGCAGTTCTTC. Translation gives CASQAGGPHNEQFF.

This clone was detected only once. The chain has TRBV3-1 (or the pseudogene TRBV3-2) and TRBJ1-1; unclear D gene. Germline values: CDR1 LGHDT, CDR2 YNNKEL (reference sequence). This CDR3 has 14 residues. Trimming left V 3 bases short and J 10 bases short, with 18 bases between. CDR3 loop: CASSHPAGNGAAFF. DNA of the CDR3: TGTGCCAGCAGCCACCCGGCGGGAAACGGAGCAGCTTTCTTT.

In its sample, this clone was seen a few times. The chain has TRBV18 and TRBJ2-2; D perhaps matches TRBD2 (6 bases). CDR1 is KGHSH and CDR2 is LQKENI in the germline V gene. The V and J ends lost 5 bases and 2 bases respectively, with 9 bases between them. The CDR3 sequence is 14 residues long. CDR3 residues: CASSSGLNTGELFF. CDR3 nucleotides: TGTGCCAGCTCATCGGGACTTAACACCGGGGAGCTGTTTTTT.

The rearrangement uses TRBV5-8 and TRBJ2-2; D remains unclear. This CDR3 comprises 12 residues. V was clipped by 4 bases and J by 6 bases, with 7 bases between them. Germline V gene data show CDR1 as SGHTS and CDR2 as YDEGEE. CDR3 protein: CASSPGAGELFF. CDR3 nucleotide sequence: TGTGCCAGCAGCCCCGGTGCCGGGGAGCTGTTTTTT.

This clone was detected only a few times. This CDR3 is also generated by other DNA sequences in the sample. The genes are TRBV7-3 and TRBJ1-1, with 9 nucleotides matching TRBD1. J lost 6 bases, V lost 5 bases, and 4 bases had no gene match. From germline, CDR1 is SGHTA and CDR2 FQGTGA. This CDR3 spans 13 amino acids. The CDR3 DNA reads TGTGCCAGCAGCCCGGGGACAGGGTCTGAAGCTTTCTTT. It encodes CASSPGTGSEAFF.

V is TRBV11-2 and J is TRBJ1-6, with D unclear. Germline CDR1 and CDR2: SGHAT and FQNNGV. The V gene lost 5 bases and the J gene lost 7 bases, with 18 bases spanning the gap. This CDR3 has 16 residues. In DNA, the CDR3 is TGTGCCAGCAGCCCCCCTGAAAGGGAGTTAAATTCACCCCTCCACTTT. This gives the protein CASSPPERELNSPLHF.

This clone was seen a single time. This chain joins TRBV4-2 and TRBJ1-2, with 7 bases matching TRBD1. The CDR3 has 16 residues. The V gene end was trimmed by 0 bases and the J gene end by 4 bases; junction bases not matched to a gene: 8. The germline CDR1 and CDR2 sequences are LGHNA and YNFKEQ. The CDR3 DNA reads TGTGCCAGCAGCCAAGAGCCGGGACAGACATTCTATGGCTACACCTTC. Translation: CASSQEPGQTFYGYTF.

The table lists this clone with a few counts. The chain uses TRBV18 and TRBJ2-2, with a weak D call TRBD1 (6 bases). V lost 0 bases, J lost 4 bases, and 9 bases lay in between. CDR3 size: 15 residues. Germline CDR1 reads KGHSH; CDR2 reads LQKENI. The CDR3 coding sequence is TGTGCCAGCTCACCACCCGGGACACTCACCGGGGAGCTGTTTTTT. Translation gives CASSPPGTLTGELFF. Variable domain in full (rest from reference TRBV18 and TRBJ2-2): NAGVMQNPRHLVRRRGQEARLRCSPMKGHSHVYWYRQLPEEGLKFMVYLQKENIIDESGMPKERFSAEFPKEGPSILRIQQVVRGDSAAYFCASSPPGTLTGELFFGEGSRLTVL.

The CDR3: CASSEGGKRGGYTF. The CDR3 nucleotides read TGTGCCAGCAGTGAAGGTGGAAAAAGAGGGGGCTACACCTTC. The rearrangement links TRBV6-1 to TRBJ1-2; D gene uncertain. V was shortened by 1 base and J by 8 bases, with 14 bases between the two germline ends. Looked up from germline, CDR1 is MNHNS and CDR2 is SASEGT. The CDR3 runs 14 residues.

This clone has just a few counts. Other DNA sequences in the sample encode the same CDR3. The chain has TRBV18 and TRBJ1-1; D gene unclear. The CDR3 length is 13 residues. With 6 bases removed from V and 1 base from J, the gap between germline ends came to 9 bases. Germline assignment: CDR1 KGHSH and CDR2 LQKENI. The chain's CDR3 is CASSAGPNTEAFF. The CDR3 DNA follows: TGTGCCAGCTCGGCAGGCCCGAACACTGAAGCTTTCTTT.

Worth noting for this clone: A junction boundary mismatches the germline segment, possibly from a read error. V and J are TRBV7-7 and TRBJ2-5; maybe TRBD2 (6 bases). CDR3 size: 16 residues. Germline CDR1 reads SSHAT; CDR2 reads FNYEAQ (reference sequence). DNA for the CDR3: TGTGCTAGCAGCTTGCGGAGGGGCCCGACCCAAGAGACCCAGTACTTC. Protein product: CASSLRRGPTQETQYF.

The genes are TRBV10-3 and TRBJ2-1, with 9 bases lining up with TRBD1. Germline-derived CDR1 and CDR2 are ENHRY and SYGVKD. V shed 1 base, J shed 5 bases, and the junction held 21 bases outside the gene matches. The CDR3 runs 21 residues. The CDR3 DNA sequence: TGTGCCATCAGTGAGTGGTTAAGGAGGGACAGGGTTGTTTCCTTTAACAATGAGCAGTTCTTC. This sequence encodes CAISEWLRRDRVVSFNNEQFF.

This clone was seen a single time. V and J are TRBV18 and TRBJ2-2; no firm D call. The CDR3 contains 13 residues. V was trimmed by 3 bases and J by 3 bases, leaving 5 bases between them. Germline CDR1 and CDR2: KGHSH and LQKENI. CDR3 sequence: CASSPTDTGELFF. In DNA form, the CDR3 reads TGTGCCAGCTCACCCACGGACACCGGGGAGCTGTTTTTT.

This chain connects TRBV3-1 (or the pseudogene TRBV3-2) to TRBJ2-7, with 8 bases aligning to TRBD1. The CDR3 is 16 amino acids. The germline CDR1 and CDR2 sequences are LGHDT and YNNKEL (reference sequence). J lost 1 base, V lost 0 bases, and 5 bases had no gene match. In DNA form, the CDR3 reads TGTGCCAGCAGCCAAGATTGGGGGACAGGTTCCTACGAGCAGTACTTC. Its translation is CASSQDWGTGSYEQYF.

CDR3: CASSTIPTRGGNNEQFF. CDR3 DNA sequence: TGTGCCAGCAGCACTATCCCCACGCGGGGGGGAAACAATGAGCAGTTCTTC. V is TRBV7-3 and J is TRBJ2-1; the match to TRBD2 covers 9 bases. Trimming cost V 5 bases and J 5 bases; bases outside gene matches: 13. The CDR3 is made up of 17 amino acids. Germline V gene sequence: CDR1 SGHTA, CDR2 FQGTGA.

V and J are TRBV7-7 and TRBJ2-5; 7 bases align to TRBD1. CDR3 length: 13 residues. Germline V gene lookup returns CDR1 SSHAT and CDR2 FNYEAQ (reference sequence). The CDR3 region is CASQYEGGGTQYF. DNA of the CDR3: TGTGCTAGCCAGTATGAAGGGGGCGGGACCCAGTACTTC.

This CDR3 reads CAITDQPQHF. As DNA, the CDR3 is TGCGCCATTACGGATCAGCCCCAGCATTTT. J is TRBJ1-5 and V is TRBV10-1; no firm D call. CDR1 WNHNN and CDR2 SYGVQD come from the germline V gene (reference sequence). Trimming took off 10 bases at V and 5 bases at J, with 6 bases between the two ends. This CDR3 has 10 amino acids.

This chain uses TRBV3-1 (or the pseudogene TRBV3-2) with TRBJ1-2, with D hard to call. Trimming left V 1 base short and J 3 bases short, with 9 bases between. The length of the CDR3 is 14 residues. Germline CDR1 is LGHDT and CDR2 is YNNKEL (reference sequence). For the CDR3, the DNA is TGTGCCAGCAGCCAAGCTCAGGTGGACTATGGCTACACCTTC. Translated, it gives CASSQAQVDYGYTF.

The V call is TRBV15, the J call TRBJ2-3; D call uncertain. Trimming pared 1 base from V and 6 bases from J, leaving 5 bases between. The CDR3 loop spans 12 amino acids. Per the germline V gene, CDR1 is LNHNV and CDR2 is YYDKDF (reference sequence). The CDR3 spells CATSRVLDTQYF. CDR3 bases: TGTGCCACCAGCAGAGTTCTTGATACGCAGTATTTT.

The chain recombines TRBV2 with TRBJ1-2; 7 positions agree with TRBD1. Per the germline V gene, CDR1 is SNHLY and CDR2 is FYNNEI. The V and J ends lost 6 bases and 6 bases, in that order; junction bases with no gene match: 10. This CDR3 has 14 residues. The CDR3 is CASRGDSNPDGYTF. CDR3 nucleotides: TGTGCCAGCAGGGGGGACAGTAATCCAGATGGCTACACCTTC.

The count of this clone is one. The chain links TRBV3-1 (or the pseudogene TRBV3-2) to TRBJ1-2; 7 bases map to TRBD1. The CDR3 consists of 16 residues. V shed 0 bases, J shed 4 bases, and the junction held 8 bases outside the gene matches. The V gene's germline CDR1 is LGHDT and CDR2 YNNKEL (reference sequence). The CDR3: CASSQDRAGGPYGYTF. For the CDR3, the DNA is TGTGCCAGCAGCCAAGATCGGGCAGGGGGGCCCTATGGCTACACCTTC.

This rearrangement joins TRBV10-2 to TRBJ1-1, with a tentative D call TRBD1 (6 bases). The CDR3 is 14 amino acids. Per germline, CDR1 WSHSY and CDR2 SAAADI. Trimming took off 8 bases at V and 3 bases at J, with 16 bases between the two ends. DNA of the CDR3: TGCGCCAGCTCCCGGGGGGGGCTTTACACTGAAGCTTTCTTT. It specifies CASSRGGLYTEAFF.